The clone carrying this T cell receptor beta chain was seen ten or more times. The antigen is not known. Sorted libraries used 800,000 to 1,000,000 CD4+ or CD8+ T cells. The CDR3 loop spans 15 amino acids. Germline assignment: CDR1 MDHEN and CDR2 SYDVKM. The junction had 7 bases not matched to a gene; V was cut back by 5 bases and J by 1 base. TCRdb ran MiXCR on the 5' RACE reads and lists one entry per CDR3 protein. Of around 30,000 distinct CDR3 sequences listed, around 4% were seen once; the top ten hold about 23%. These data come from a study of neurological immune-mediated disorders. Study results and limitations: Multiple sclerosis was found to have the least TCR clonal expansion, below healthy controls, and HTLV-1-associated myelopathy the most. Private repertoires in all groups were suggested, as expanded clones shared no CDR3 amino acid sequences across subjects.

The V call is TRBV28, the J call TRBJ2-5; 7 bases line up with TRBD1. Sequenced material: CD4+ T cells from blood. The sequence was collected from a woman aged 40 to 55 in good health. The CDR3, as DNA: TGTGCCAGCAGTAAACGGACAGGAGGCCAAGAGACCCAGTACTTC. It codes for CASSKRTGGQETQYF.